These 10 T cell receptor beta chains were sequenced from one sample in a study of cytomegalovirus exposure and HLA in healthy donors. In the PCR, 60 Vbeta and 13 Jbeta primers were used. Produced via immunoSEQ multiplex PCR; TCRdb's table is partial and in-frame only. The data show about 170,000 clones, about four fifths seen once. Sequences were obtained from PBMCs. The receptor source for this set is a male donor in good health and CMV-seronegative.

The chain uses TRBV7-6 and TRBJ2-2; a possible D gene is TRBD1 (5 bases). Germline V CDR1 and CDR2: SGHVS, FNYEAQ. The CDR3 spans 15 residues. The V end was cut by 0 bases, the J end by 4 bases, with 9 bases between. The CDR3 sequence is CASSLAGRITGELFF. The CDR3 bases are TGTGCCAGCAGCTTAGCGGGGCGGATCACCGGGGAGCTGTTTTTT.

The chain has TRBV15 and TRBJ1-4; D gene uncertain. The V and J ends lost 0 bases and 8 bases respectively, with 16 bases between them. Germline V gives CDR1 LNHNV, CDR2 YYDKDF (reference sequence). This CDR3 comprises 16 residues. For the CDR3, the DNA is TGTGCCACCAGCAGAGATCCCCTCTCGGGAGGGGAAAAACTGTTTTTT. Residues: CATSRDPLSGGEKLFF. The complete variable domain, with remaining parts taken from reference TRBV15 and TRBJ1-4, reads DAMVIQNPRYQVTQFGKPVTLSCSQTLNHNVMYWYQQKSSQAPKLLFHYYDKDFNNEADTPDNFQSRRPNTSFCFLDIRSPGLGDTAMYLCATSRDPLSGGEKLFFGSGTQLSVL.

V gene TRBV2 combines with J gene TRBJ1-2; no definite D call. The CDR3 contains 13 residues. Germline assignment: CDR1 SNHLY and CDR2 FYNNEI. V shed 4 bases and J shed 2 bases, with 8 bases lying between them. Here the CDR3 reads CASSGTQNYGYTF. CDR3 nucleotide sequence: TGTGCCAGCAGTGGAACCCAGAACTATGGCTACACCTTC.

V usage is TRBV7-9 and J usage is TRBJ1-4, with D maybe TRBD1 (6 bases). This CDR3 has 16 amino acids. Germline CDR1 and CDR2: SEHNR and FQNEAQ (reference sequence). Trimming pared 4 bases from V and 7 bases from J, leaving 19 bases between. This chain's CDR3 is CASSSHHRVFGEKLFF. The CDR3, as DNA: TGTGCCAGCAGCTCCCACCACAGGGTCTTTGGTGAAAAACTGTTTTTT.

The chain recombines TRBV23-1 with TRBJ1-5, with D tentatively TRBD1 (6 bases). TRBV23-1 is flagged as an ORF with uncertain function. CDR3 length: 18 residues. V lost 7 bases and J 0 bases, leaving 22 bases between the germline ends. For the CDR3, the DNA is TGCGCCAGCAACCGGGACAATCAACGAGCTTATAGCAATCAGCCCCAGCATTTT. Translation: CASNRDNQRAYSNQPQHF.

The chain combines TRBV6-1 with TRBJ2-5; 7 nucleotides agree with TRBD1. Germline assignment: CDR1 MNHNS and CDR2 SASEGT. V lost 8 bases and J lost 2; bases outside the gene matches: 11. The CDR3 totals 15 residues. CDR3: CASSEPRGFQETQYF. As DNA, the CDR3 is TGTGCCAGCTCAGAACCCAGGGGGTTTCAAGAGACCCAGTACTTC.

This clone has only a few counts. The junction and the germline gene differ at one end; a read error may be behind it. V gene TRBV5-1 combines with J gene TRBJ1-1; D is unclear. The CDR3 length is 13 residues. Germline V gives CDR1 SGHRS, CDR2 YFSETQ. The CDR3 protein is CASSLELNSEAFF. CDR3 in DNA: TGCGCCAGCAGCTTGGAGCTAAACAGTGAAGCTTTCTTT.

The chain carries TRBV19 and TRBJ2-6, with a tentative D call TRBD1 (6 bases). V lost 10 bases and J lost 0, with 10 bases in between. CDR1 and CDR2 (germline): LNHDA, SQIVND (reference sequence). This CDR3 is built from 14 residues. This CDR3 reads CATADSSGANVLTF. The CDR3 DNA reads TGTGCCACCGCGGACAGCTCTGGGGCCAACGTCCTGACTTTC.

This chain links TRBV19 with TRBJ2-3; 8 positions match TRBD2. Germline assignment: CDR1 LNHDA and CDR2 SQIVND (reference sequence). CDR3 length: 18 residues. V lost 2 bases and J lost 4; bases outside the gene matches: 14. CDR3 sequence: CASSIPFVSGSYPDTQYF. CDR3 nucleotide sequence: TGTGCCAGTAGTATACCTTTTGTCAGCGGGAGTTACCCAGATACGCAGTATTTT.

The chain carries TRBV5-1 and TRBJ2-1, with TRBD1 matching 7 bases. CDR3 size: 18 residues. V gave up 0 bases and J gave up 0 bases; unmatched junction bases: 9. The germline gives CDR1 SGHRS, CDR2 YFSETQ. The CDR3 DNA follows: TGCGCCAGCAGCTTGGACGGCAGGGGGTTACCCTCCTACAATGAGCAGTTCTTC. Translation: CASSLDGRGLPSYNEQFF.